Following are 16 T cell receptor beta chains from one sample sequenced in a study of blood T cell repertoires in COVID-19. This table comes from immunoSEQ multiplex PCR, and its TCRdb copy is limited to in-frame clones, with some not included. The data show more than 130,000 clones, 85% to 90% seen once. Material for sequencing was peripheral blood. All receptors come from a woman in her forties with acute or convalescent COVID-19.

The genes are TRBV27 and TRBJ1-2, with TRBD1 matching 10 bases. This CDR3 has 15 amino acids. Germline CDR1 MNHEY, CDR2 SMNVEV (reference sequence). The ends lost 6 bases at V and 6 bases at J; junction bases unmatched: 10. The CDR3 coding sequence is TGTGCCAGCAGCTGGAGAGGCGGGACAGGGGATGGCTACACCTTC. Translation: CASSWRGGTGDGYTF.

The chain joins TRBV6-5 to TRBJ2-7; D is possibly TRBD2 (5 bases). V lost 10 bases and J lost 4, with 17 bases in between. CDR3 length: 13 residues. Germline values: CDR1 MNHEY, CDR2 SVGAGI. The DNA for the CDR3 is TGTGCCACCCTTGGCGGCGGGCGATACGAGCAGTACTTC. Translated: CATLGGGRYEQYF.

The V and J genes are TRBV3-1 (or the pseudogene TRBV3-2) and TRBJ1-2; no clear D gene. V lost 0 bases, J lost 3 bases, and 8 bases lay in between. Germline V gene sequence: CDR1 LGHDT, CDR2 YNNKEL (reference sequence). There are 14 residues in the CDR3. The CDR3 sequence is CASSQDPRYYGYTF. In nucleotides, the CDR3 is TGTGCCAGCAGCCAAGATCCCAGGTACTATGGCTACACCTTC.

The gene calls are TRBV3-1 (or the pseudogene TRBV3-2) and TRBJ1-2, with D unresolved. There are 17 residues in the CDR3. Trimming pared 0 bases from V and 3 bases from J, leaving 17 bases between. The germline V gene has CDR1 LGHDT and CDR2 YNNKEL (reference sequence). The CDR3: CASSQDHRVRRHYGYTF. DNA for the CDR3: TGTGCCAGCAGCCAAGATCACCGGGTAAGGAGGCACTATGGCTACACCTTC.

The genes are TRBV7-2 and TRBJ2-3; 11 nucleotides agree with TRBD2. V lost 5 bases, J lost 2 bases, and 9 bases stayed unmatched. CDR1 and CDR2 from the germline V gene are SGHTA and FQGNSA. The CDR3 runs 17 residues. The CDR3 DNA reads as TGTGCCAGCAGCCCGCGTAGCGGGAGGGGATACACAGATACGCAGTATTTT. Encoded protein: CASSPRSGRGYTDTQYF. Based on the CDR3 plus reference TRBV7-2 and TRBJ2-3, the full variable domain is GAGVSQSPSNKVTEKGKDVELRCDPISGHTALYWYRQSLGQGLEFLIYFQGNSAPDKSGLPSDRFSAERTGGSVSTLTIQRTQQEDSAVYLCASSPRSGRGYTDTQYFGPGTRLTVL.

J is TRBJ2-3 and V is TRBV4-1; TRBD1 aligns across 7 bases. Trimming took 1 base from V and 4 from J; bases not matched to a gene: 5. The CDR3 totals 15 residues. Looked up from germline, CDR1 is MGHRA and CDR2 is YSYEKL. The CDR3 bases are TGCGCCAGCAGCCAAGGACAGGGTAGTTCAGATACGCAGTATTTT. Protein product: CASSQGQGSSDTQYF.

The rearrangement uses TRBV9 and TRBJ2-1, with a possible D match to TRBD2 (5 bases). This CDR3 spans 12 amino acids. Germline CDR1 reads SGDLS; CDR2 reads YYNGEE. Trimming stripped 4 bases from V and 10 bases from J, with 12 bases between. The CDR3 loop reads CASSFSEVEQFF. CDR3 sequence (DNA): TGTGCCAGCAGCTTTAGCGAGGTCGAGCAGTTCTTC.

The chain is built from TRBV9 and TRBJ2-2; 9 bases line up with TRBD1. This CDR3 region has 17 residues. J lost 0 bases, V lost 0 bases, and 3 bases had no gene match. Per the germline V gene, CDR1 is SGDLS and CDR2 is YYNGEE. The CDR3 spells CASSVARQGANTGELFF. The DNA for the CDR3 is TGTGCCAGCAGCGTAGCCAGACAGGGGGCGAACACCGGGGAGCTGTTTTTT.

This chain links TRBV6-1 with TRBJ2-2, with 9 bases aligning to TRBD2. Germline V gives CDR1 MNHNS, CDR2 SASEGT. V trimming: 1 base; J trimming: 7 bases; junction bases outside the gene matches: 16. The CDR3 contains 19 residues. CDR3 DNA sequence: TGTGCCAGCAGTGAAGAACTAGCGGGCTACTCAATCGGAGGCGGGGAGCTGTTTTTT. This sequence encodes CASSEELAGYSIGGGELFF.

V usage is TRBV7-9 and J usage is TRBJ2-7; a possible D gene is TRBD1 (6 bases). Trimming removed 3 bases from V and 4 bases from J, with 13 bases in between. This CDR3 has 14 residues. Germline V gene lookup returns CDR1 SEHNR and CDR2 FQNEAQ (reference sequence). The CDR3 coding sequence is TGTGCCAGCAGCTTTTACGGGACACCTTACGAGCAGTACTTC. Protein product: CASSFYGTPYEQYF.

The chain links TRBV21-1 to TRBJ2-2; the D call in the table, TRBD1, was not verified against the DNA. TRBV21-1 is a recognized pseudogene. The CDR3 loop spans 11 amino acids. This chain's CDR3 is CASRHRGGLFF. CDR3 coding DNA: TGTGCCAGCAGACACAGGGGGGGGCTGTTTTTT.

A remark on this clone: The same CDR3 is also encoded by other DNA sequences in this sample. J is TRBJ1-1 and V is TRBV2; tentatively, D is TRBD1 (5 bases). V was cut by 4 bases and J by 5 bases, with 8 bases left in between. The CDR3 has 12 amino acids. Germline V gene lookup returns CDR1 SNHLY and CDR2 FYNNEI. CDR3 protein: CASSVRGTEAFF. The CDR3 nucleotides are TGTGCCAGCAGTGTTCGGGGGACTGAAGCTTTCTTT.

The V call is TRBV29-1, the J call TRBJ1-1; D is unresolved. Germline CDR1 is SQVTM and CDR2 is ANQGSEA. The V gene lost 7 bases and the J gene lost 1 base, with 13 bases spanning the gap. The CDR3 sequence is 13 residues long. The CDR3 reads CSADNSGNTEAFF. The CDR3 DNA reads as TGCAGCGCTGATAACAGCGGGAACACTGAAGCTTTCTTT. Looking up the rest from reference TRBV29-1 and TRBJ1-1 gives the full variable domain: SAVISQKPSRDICQRGTSLTIQCQVDSQVTMMFWYRQQPGQSLTLIATANQGSEATYESGFVIDKFPISRPNLTFSTLTVSNMSPEDSSIYLCSADNSGNTEAFFGQGTRLTVV.

The CDR3 sequence is CASSEGTLSNQPQHF. The CDR3 bases are TGTGCCAGCAGTGAGGGGACACTTAGCAATCAGCCCCAGCATTTT. J is TRBJ1-5 and V is TRBV6-1; a weak D match, TRBD1 (6 bases). In germline, CDR1 is MNHNS, CDR2 SASEGT. The ends were cut back, 3 bases at V and 0 bases at J, with 9 bases in the middle. The CDR3 has 15 residues.

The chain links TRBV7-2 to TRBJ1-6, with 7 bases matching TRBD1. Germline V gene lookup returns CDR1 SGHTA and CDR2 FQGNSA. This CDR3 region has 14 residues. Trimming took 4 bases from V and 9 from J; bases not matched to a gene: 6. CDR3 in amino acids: CASSSRDRGSPLHF. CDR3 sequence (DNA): TGTGCCAGCAGCTCCCGGGACAGAGGTTCACCCCTCCACTTT.

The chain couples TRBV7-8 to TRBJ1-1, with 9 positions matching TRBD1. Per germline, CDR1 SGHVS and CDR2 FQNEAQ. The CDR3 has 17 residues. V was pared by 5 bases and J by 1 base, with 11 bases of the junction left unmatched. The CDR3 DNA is TGTGCCAGCAGCCCGCTTTGGGGACAGGGTCAGAACACTGAAGCTTTCTTT. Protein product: CASSPLWGQGQNTEAFF.